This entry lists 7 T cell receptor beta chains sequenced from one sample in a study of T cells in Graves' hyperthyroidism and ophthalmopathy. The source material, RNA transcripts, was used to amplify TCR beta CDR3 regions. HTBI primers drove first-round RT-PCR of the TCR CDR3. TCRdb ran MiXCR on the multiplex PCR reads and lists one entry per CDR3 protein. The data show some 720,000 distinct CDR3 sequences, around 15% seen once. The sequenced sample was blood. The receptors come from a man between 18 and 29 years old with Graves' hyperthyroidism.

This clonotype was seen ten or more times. This CDR3 is CASSLTGPGEQFF. The CDR3 DNA follows: TGTGCCAGCAGCTTAACAGGGCCGGGTGAGCAGTTCTTC. This chain links TRBV7-2 with TRBJ2-1; tentatively, D is TRBD1 (6 bases). CDR3 length: 13 residues. The V and J ends lost 2 bases and 9 bases respectively, with 11 bases between them. Germline values: CDR1 SGHTA, CDR2 FQGNSA.

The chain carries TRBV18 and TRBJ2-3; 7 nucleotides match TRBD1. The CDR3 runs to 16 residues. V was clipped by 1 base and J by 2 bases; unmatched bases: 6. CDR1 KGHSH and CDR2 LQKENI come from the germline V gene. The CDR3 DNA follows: TGTGCCAGCTCACCACTTTCCGGGACAGCCACAGATACGCAGTATTTT. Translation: CASSPLSGTATDTQYF.

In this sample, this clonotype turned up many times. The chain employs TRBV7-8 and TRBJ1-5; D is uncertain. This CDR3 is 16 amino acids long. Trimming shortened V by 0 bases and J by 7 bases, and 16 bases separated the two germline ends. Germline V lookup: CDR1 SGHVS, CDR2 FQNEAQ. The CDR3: CASSLARTPQSQPQHF. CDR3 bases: TGTGCCAGCAGCTTAGCCAGGACTCCCCAATCGCAGCCCCAGCATTTT.

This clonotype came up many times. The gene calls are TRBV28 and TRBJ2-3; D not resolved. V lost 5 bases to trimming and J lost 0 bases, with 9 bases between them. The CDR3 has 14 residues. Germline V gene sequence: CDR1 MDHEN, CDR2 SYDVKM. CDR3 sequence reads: CASSAAPSTDTQYF. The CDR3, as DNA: TGTGCCAGCAGTGCAGCGCCGAGCACAGATACGCAGTATTTT.

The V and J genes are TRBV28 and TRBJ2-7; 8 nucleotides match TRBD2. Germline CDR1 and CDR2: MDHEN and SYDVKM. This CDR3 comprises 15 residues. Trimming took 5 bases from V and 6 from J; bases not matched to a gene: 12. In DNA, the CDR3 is TGTGCCAGCAGTCCGGGGGAGCGGGAGTTGAGCGAGCAGTACTTC. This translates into CASSPGERELSEQYF.

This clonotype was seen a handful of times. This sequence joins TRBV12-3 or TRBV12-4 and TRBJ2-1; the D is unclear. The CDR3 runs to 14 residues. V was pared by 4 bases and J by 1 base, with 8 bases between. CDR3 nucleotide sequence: TGTGCCAGCAGTTCGATAGCTTCCTACAATGAGCAGTTCTTC. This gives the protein CASSSIASYNEQFF.

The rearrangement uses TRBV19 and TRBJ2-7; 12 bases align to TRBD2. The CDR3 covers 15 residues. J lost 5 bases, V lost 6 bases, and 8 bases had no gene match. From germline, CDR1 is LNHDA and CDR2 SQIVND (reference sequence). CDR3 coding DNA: TGTGCCAGTAGCAGGCCGGGACTAGCGGGCGACGAGCAGTACTTC. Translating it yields CASSRPGLAGDEQYF.